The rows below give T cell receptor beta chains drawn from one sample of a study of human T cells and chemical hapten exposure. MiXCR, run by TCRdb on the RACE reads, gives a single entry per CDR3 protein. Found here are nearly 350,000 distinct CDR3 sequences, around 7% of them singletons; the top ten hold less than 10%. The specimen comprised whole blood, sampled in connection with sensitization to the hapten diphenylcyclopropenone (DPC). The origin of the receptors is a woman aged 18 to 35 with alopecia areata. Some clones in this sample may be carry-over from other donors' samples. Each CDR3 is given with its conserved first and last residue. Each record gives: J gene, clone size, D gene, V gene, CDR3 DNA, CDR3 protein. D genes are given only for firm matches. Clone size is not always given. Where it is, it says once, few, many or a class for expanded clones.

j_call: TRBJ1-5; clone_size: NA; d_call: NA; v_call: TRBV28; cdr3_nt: TGTGCCAGCAGTCCGATGGGTACGTTTTCATCGAATCAGCCCCAGCATTTT; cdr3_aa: CASSPMGTFSSNQPQHF
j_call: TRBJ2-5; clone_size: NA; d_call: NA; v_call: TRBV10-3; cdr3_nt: TGTGCCATCAGGTCAGGGGCGTCCCAAGAGACCCAGTACTTC; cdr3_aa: CAIRSGASQETQYF
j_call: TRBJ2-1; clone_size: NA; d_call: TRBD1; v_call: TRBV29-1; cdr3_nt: TGCAGCGCCCGGGACAGGGATAGGGATGAGCAGTTCTTC; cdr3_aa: CSARDRDRDEQFF
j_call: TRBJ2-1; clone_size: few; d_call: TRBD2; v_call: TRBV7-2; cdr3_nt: TGTGCCAGCAGCTTTTTAGCGGGGGCTTTTTACAATGAGCAGTTCTTC; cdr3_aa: CASSFLAGAFYNEQFF
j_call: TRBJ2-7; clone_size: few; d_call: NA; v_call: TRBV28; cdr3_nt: TGTGCCAGCAGTTTATCAGAAAGGGCAACCTACGAGCAGTACTTC; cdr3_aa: CASSLSERATYEQYF
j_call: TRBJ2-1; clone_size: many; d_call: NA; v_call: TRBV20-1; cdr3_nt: TGCAGTGCTTTTGGTTACAGAAACAATGAGCAGTTCTTC; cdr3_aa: CSAFGYRNNEQFF
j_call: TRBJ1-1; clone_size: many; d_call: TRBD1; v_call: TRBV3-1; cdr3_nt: TGTGCCAGCAGCTCCCGGGACAGGGTGAACACTGAAGCTTTCTTT; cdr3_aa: CASSSRDRVNTEAFF
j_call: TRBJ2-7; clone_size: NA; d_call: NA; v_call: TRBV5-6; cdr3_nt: TGTGCCAGCAGCAGGCGACCGTCGTCCCACTACGAGCAGTACTTC; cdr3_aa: CASSRRPSSHYEQYF
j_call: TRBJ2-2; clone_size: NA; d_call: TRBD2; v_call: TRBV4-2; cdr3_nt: TGTGCCAGCAGCCAAGATCGGGCGGGGGGGCCCACCGGGGAGCTGTTTTTT; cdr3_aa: CASSQDRAGGPTGELFF
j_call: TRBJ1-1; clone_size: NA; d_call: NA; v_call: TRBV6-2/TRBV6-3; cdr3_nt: TGTGCCAGCAGTTACTCGTACGGGACTGAAGCTTTCTTT; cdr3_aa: CASSYSYGTEAFF
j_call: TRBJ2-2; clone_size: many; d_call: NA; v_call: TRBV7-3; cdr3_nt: TGTGCCAGCAGCTTAACCCGGACGGAGGGGGAGCTGTTTTTT; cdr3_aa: CASSLTRTEGELFF
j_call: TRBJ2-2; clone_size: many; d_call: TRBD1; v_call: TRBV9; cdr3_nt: TGTGCCAGCAGGTTTACCTCCGGGACAGTCACCGGGGAGCTGTTTTTT; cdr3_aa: CASRFTSGTVTGELFF
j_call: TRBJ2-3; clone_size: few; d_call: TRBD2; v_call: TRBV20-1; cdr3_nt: TGCAGTGCTAGAGATCTTAGCGGGGCTAGCACAGATACGCAGTATTTT; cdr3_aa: CSARDLSGASTDTQYF
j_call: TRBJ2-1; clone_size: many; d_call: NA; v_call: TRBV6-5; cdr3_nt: TGTGCCAGCACGCCGGACTCCGATGGGAAGCAGTTCTTC; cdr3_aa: CASTPDSDGKQFF
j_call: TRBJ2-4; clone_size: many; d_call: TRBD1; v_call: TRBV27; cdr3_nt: TGTGCCAGCAGAGTTGGGTTAGGACAGGAAAACATTCAGTACTTC; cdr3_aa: CASRVGLGQENIQYF
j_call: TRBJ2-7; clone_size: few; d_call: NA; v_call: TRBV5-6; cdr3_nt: TGTGCCAGCAGCCTGACCCGCCCCGTCTCTCAGCGGCCTTACGAGCAGTACTTC; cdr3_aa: CASSLTRPVSQRPYEQYF
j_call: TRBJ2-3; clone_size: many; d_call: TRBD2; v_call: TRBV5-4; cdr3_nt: TGTGCCAGCAGCTTTAGCGGGGGGAAGTGGGATACGCAGTATTTT; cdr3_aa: CASSFSGGKWDTQYF
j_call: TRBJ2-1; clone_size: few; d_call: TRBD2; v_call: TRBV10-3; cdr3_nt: TGTGCCATCAGACGGGACAGGGGTTCGACTAGCGGGGGTGAGCAGTTCTTC; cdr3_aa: CAIRRDRGSTSGGEQFF
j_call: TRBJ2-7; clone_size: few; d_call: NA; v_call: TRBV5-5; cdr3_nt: TGTGCCAGCAGCACCGGGGCATCCTACGAGCAGTACTTC; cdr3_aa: CASSTGASYEQYF
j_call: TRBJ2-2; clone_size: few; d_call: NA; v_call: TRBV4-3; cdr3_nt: TGCGCCAGCAGCCAAGAGGGTAGGGACACCGGGGAGCTGTTTTTT; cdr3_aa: CASSQEGRDTGELFF
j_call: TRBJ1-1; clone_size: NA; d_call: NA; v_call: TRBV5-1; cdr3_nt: TGCGCCAGCAGCTTGGCCCGGAAGGCTGGCACTGAAGCTTTCTTT; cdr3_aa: CASSLARKAGTEAFF
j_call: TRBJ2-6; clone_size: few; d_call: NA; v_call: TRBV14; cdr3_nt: TGTGCCAGCAGCCAAGCTAGGCTCCCGTTCGCTGGGGCCAACGTCCTGACTTTC; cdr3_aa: CASSQARLPFAGANVLTF
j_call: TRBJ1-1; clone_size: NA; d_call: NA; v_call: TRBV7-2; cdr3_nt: TGTGCCAGCAGCTCCGCTATAGCAACAGTGACCACTGAAGCTTTCTTT; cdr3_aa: CASSSAIATVTTEAFF
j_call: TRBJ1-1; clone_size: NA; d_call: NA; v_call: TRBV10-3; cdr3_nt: TGTGCCATCAGTGAGGGCCCGGGGTGGAACACTGAAGCTTTCTTT; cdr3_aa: CAISEGPGWNTEAFF
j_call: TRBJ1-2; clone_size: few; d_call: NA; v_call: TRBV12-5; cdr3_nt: TGTGCTAGTGGTTTGACCTCCCGGGGGCTTAGCCCGCCCGTGAACTATGGCTACACCTTC; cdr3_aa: CASGLTSRGLSPPVNYGYTF
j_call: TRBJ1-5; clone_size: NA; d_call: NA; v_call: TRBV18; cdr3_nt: TGTGCCAGCTCACCAGGGCCATATAGCAATCAGCCCCAGCATTTT; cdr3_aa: CASSPGPYSNQPQHF
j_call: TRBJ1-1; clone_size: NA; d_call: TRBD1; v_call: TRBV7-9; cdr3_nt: TGTGCCAGCAGCTTAGCGCAGGGGGTCGTTGAAGCTTTCTTT; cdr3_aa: CASSLAQGVVEAFF
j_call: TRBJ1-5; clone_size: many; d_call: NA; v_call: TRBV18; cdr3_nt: TGTGCCACTTCATGGGGGGACAATCAGCCCCAGCATTTT; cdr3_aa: CATSWGDNQPQHF
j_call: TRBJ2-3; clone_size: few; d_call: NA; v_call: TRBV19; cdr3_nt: TGTGCCAGTAGTATTCGGCTACTTATCACAGATACGCAGTATTTT; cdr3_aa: CASSIRLLITDTQYF
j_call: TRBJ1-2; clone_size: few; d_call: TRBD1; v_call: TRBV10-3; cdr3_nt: TGTGCCATCAGCCGGACAGGGGGAAACTATGGCTACACCTTC; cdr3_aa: CAISRTGGNYGYTF
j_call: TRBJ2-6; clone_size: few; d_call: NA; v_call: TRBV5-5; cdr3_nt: TGTGCCAGCAGCTTTCAAATCTCTGGGGCCAACGTCCTGACTTTC; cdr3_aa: CASSFQISGANVLTF
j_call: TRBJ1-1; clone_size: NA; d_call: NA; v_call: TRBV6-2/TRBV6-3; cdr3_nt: TGTGCCAGCAGCTCGATGGGGCAGCCTGAAGCTTTCTTT; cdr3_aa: CASSSMGQPEAFF
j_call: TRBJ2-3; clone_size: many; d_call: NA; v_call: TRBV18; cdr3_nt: TGTGCCAGCTCACCACCGGCGGGCACAGATACGCAGTATTTT; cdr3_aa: CASSPPAGTDTQYF
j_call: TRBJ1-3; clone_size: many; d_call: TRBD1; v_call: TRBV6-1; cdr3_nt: TGTGCCAGCAGTGAACAGGGGGCTGGTGGAAACACCATATATTTT; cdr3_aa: CASSEQGAGGNTIYF
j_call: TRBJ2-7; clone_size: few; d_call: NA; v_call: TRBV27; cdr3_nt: TGTGCCAGCAGTTTGAACCGGGAACTCTACGAGCAGTACTTC; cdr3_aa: CASSLNRELYEQYF
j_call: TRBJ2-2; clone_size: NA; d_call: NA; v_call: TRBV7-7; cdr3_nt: TGTGCTAGCAGCCCGAGACCGGGGCGGGCCGGGGAGCTGTTTTTT; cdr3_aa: CASSPRPGRAGELFF
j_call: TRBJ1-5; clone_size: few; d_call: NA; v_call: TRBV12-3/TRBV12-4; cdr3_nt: TGTGCCAGCAGTCTTGGGAGCTATCAGCCCCAGCATTTT; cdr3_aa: CASSLGSYQPQHF
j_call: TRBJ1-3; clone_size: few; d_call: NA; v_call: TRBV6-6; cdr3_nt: TGTGCCAGCAGTTACTCAGGGGAGCCTGGAAACACCATATATTTT; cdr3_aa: CASSYSGEPGNTIYF
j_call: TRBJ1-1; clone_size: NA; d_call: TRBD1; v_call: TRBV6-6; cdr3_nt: TGTGCCAGCAGTTACCCCCAGACAGGGGACGTGGCTTTCTTT; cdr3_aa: CASSYPQTGDVAFF
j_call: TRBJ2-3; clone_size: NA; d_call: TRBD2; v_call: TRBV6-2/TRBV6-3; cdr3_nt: TGTGCCAGCAGTTACTCGGTCCAGCGGGGTTTCACAGATACGCAGTATTTT; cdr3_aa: CASSYSVQRGFTDTQYF